A single sample is the source of the 10 T cell receptor beta chains below, sequenced in a study of shared clonotypes between healthy human individuals. Clones were sequenced by immunoSEQ multiplex PCR, and TCRdb holds only the in-frame ones, with some missing. The sample consists of 2 million to 2.5 million clones, 85% to 95% of them appearing once. Sequenced: naive CD4+ T cells from PBMCs. As to subset: CD45RA+ positively selected. The receptors shown here come from a man younger than 30 in good health. Some clones in this sample may be carry-over from other donors' samples.

This rearrangement joins TRBV7-2 to TRBJ1-2; D is unresolved. Germline V CDR1 and CDR2: SGHTA, FQGNSA. The ends were cut back, 1 base at V and 8 bases at J, with 17 bases in the middle. The CDR3 is 15 amino acids. The CDR3 protein is CASSLVTRVSGGYTF. CDR3 nucleotides: TGTGCCAGCAGCTTAGTGACGAGGGTATCGGGCGGCTACACCTTC.

This sequence joins TRBV27 and TRBJ2-1, with 8 bases lining up with TRBD2. Looked up from germline, CDR1 is MNHEY and CDR2 is SMNVEV (reference sequence). This CDR3 region has 15 residues. V shed 0 bases, J shed 8 bases, and the junction held 6 bases outside the gene matches. As DNA, the CDR3 is TGTGCCAGCAGTTTATCGATTCGGGGGGGCCATGAGCAGTTCTTC. Translating gives CASSLSIRGGHEQFF.

This chain connects TRBV19 to TRBJ1-2; a possible D gene is TRBD1 (6 bases). Germline CDR1 LNHDA, CDR2 SQIVND (reference sequence). The CDR3 is 19 residues long. V lost 2 bases, J lost 2 bases, and 24 bases lay in between. CDR3 sequence (DNA): TGTGCCAGTAGTATAATGCCCTTTGGACAGTCCGATTACAACTATGGCTACACCTTC. It encodes CASSIMPFGQSDYNYGYTF. Together with reference TRBV19 and TRBJ1-2, the CDR3 gives the full variable domain: DGGITQSPKYLFRKEGQNVTLSCEQNLNHDAMYWYRQDPGQGLRLIYYSQIVNDFQKGDIAEGYSVSREKKESFPLTVTSAQKNPTAFYLCASSIMPFGQSDYNYGYTFGSGTRLTVV.

The count of this clone is one. The rearrangement joins TRBV10-2 to TRBJ2-7; D possibly matches TRBD1 or TRBD2 (5 bases each). Germline loops: CDR1 WSHSY, CDR2 SAAADI. The CDR3 extends over 14 amino acids. V lost 6 bases and J lost 7, with 19 bases in between. This CDR3 reads CASRGVGDPGEQYF. CDR3 sequence (DNA): TGCGCCAGCAGGGGGGTGGGGGATCCGGGAGAGCAGTACTTC.

The chain carries TRBV14 and TRBJ2-1; D gene unclear. The V end was cut by 4 bases, the J end by 4 bases, with 5 bases between. The CDR3 totals 12 residues. The germline gives CDR1 SGHDN, CDR2 FVKESK. The CDR3 spells CASSRMYNEQFF. CDR3 DNA: TGTGCCAGCAGCCGGATGTACAATGAGCAGTTCTTC.

The V call is TRBV7-9, the J call TRBJ1-2, with 7 bases aligning to TRBD1. The CDR3 is 14 residues long. The J segment lost 2 bases and the V segment lost 6 bases, leaving 6 bases of the junction unmatched. Germline assignment: CDR1 SEHNR and CDR2 FQNEAQ (reference sequence). The CDR3 protein is CASSSGDRNYGYTF. The CDR3 bases are TGTGCCAGCAGTTCGGGGGACAGAAACTATGGCTACACCTTC. The full variable domain, rest sourced from reference TRBV7-9 and TRBJ1-2, is DTGVSQNPRHKITKRGQNVTFRCDPISEHNRLYWYRQTLGQGPEFLTYFQNEAQLEKSRLLSDRFSAERPKGSFSTLEIQRTEQGDSAMYLCASSSGDRNYGYTFGSGTRLTVV.

This chain uses TRBV6-1 with TRBJ2-2; D not resolved. Germline CDR1 and CDR2: MNHNS and SASEGT. The germline V and J ends were trimmed by 2 bases and 0 bases, with 13 bases remaining between them. The CDR3 spans 17 residues. The CDR3 DNA reads TGTGCCAGCAGTGAACGGGCGAGCATCGCGAACACCGGGGAGCTGTTTTTT. Its protein is CASSERASIANTGELFF.

This rearrangement joins TRBV15 to TRBJ2-1, with D uncertain. This CDR3 contains 14 residues. Germline values: CDR1 LNHNV, CDR2 YYDKDF (reference sequence). Trimming took off 5 bases at V and 9 bases at J, with 17 bases between the two ends. CDR3 sequence: CATSPQVGFGEQFF. CDR3 DNA: TGTGCCACCAGCCCCCAAGTCGGGTTTGGTGAGCAGTTCTTC.

A remark on this clone: Other DNA sequences in the sample encode the same CDR3. This chain connects TRBV9 to TRBJ1-2; D is possibly TRBD1 (5 bases). Trimming shortened V by 0 bases and J by 4 bases, and 10 bases separated the two germline ends. CDR1 is SGDLS, CDR2 YYNGEE, per germline. This CDR3 has 14 residues. The CDR3 DNA reads TGTGCCAGCAGCGTAGGACAGCCCAGCTATGGCTACACCTTC. Translated: CASSVGQPSYGYTF.

This clone was recorded a few times. The chain combines TRBV7-9 with TRBJ1-1; no clear D gene. Germline CDR1 and CDR2: SEHNR and FQNEAQ (reference sequence). The CDR3 consists of 12 residues. The ends were cut back, 3 bases at V and 3 bases at J, with 5 bases in the middle. CDR3 nucleotides: TGTGCCAGCAGCTTGACGTACACTGAAGCTTTCTTT. This sequence encodes CASSLTYTEAFF.